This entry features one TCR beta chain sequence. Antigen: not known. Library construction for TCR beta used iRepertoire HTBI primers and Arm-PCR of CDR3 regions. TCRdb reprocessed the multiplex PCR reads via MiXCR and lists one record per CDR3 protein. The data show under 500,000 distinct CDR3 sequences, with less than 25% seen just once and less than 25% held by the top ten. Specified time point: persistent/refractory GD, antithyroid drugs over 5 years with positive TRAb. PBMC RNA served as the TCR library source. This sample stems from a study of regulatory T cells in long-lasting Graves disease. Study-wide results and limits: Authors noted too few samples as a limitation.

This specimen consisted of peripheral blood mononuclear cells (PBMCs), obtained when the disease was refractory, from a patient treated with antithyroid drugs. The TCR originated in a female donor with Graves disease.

The CDR3 region has the DNA TGCAGTGCTAGAGACAGGACGACTATCTCTGGCTACACCTTC. This gives the protein CSARDRTTISGYTF. The chain recombines TRBV20-1 with TRBJ1-2, with unresolved D. The CDR3 has 14 amino acids. Germline assignment: CDR1 DFQATT and CDR2 SNEGSKA (reference sequence). V was trimmed by 0 bases and J by 7 bases, leaving 15 bases between them.